This T cell receptor beta chain originates from a study of control samples from healthy donors and cancer patients. This CDR3 region has 13 residues. The germline V gene has CDR1 LNHDA and CDR2 SQIVND (reference sequence). V was clipped by 9 bases and J by 5 bases; unmatched bases: 9. Data came from immunoSEQ multiplex PCR; TCRdb stores just in-frame clones and leaves some out. The table lists about 100,000 clones, around 90% of them singletons. Source material: blood. This TCR was sampled from a woman younger than 35 in good health. The J gene is TRBJ1-1, the V gene TRBV19, with 7 bases matching TRBD1. The CDR3 here is CASTGETGTEAFF. Here the CDR3 DNA reads TGTGCCAGCACAGGGGAAACGGGAACTGAAGCTTTCTTT.